Presented here are 19 T cell receptor beta chains from one specimen sequenced in a study of radiotherapy plus CTLA-4 blockade in lung cancer. TCRdb keeps only in-frame clones here, not all; method: immunoSEQ multiplex PCR. The sample comprises tens of thousands of clones, 78% of which are singletons, and over 20% rests with the top ten. Sequenced here: peripheral blood, sampled from a patient treated with radiotherapy plus ipilimumab. The receptor set was obtained from a human donor with non-small cell lung cancer whose response to radiotherapy plus ipilimumab could not be evaluated. Some clones in this sample may be carry-over from other donors' samples.

Only a few counts were recorded for this clone. V gene TRBV23-1 combines with J gene TRBJ1-2; TRBD1 is a possible D gene (5 bases). Being an ORF, TRBV23-1 has a function that is uncertain. V was pared by 3 bases and J by 2 bases, with 7 bases between. CDR3 size: 13 residues. CDR3: CASSQDNNYGYTF. The DNA for the CDR3 is TGCGCCAGCAGTCAGGACAACAACTATGGCTACACCTTC.

This chain joins TRBV2 and TRBJ2-6, with TRBD1 identical over 8 bases. Germline CDR1 and CDR2: SNHLY and FYNNEI. V shed 4 bases and J 1 base; nucleotides not matched to a gene: 3. The length of the CDR3 is 16 residues. The CDR3 nucleotides read TGTGCCAGCAGTGGAGGGACAGGTTCTGGGGCCAACGTCCTGACTTTC. Translated: CASSGGTGSGANVLTF.

This chain joins TRBV11-2 and TRBJ2-1, with D maybe TRBD2 (6 bases). Germline V gives CDR1 SGHAT, CDR2 FQNNGV. The CDR3 has 14 residues. V was pared by 5 bases and J by 2 bases, with 10 bases between. CDR3 nucleotide sequence: TGTGCCAGCAGCAATAGCGGACCCTACAATGAGCAGTTCTTC. Protein product: CASSNSGPYNEQFF.

CDR3 residues: CASSDPGTNYGYTF. CDR3 coding DNA: TGTGCCAGCAGCGACCCCGGGACTAACTATGGCTACACCTTC. The J gene is TRBJ1-2, the V gene TRBV9; D unresolved. This CDR3 has 14 amino acids. V lost 3 bases and J 0 bases, leaving 9 bases between the germline ends. From germline, CDR1 is SGDLS and CDR2 YYNGEE.

The chain recombines TRBV28 with TRBJ2-1; possibly TRBD1 for D (6 bases). Germline V lookup: CDR1 MDHEN, CDR2 SYDVKM. The CDR3 spans 16 residues. With 3 bases removed from V and 1 base from J, the gap between germline ends came to 13 bases. For the CDR3, the DNA is TGTGCCAGCAGTTTCCTCACAGGGAATTCCTACAATGAGCAGTTCTTC. It codes for CASSFLTGNSYNEQFF.

The chain uses TRBV25-1 and TRBJ2-2, with 11 bases aligning to TRBD1. The germline gives CDR1 MGHDK, CDR2 SYGVNS. CDR3 length: 16 amino acids. V shed 2 bases, J shed 5 bases, and the junction held 4 bases outside the gene matches. The CDR3 reads CASSEPGQGDTGELFF. In nucleotides, the CDR3 is TGTGCCAGCAGTGAACCGGGACAGGGGGATACCGGGGAGCTGTTTTTT.

This chain links TRBV4-2 with TRBJ1-1; D gene unclear. Germline loops: CDR1 LGHNA, CDR2 YNFKEQ. The CDR3 is 14 amino acids. Deletions cut 1 base from V and 9 bases from J, with 15 bases between. CDR3 loop: CASSQAEGGFKAFF. The CDR3 nucleotides are TGTGCCAGCAGCCAAGCCGAGGGAGGGTTTAAAGCTTTCTTT.

This sequence joins TRBV21-1 and TRBJ1-2. TRBV21-1 is labeled a pseudogene. CDR3 length: 13 residues. DNA of the CDR3: TGTGCCAGCAGCCGGGGGGCCCACTATGGCTACACCTTC. Encoded protein: CASSRGAHYGYTF.

The genes are TRBV29-1 and TRBJ1-2, with 8 bases matching TRBD1. Per germline, CDR1 SQVTM and CDR2 ANQGSEA. The CDR3 has 12 amino acids. J was trimmed by 8 bases and V by 6 bases; bases with no gene match: 8. CDR3 sequence: CSVVGTGGGYTF. The CDR3 coding sequence is TGCAGCGTCGTTGGGACAGGCGGGGGCTACACCTTC.

This sequence joins TRBV7-2 and TRBJ1-3; 7 positions agree with TRBD1. The V gene's germline CDR1 is SGHTA and CDR2 FQGNSA. The CDR3 covers 15 residues. The V gene end was trimmed by 6 bases and the J gene end by 2 bases; junction bases not matched to a gene: 7. CDR3 amino acids: CASSRDRVAGNTIYF. As DNA, the CDR3 is TGTGCCAGCAGTCGAGACAGGGTGGCTGGAAACACCATATATTTT.

The chain links TRBV27 to TRBJ1-1; 8 bases map to TRBD1. Germline V CDR1 and CDR2: MNHEY, SMNVEV (reference sequence). V was clipped by 2 bases and J by 5 bases; unmatched bases: 7. CDR3 length: 15 residues. This chain's CDR3 is CASSLIRTGLTEAFF. In DNA form, the CDR3 reads TGTGCCAGCAGTTTAATAAGGACAGGGTTGACTGAAGCTTTCTTT.

Here the CDR3 reads CASSLKAGGLEQYF. CDR3 DNA: TGTGCCAGCAGTTTAAAAGCGGGGGGGCTCGAGCAGTACTTC. V gene TRBV27 combines with J gene TRBJ2-7; 10 nucleotides match TRBD2. V lost 2 bases and J lost 6; bases outside the gene matches: 4. This CDR3 spans 14 amino acids. Germline lookup yields CDR1 MNHEY and CDR2 SMNVEV (reference sequence).

The gene calls are TRBV5-1 and TRBJ2-7; the match to TRBD2 covers 11 bases. Losses at the gene ends were 4 bases for V and 3 bases for J; bases not matched to a gene: 3. Germline assignment: CDR1 SGHRS and CDR2 YFSETQ. This CDR3 region has 14 residues. The CDR3 nucleotides read TGCGCCAGCAGCGACGGACTAGCGGGCTACGAGCAGTACTTC. Translated: CASSDGLAGYEQYF.

The rearrangement uses TRBV6-1 and TRBJ2-1; weak D call: TRBD1 (6 bases). The CDR3 loop spans 13 amino acids. V was shortened by 5 bases and J by 12 bases, with 17 bases between the two germline ends. CDR1 is MNHNS, CDR2 SASEGT, per germline. This CDR3 is CASSPPGQTSQFF. The CDR3 DNA reads TGTGCCAGCAGTCCTCCCGGACAGACCTCGCAGTTCTTC.

The chain combines TRBV15 with TRBJ2-7, with unresolved D. The ends were cut back, 1 base at V and 0 bases at J, with 7 bases in the middle. This CDR3 has 14 residues. CDR1 LNHNV and CDR2 YYDKDF come from the germline V gene (reference sequence). The CDR3 loop is CATSRGSGSYEQYF. CDR3 DNA sequence: TGTGCCACCAGCAGAGGTAGTGGCTCCTACGAGCAGTACTTC.

This clone was picked up a small number of times. This chain connects TRBV29-1 to TRBJ2-2; D uncertain. V lost 5 bases and J 6 bases, leaving 10 bases between the germline ends. The CDR3 has 12 residues. The germline gives CDR1 SQVTM, CDR2 ANQGSEA. CDR3 bases: TGCAGCGTTCGCGTATTCGCCGGGGAGCTGTTTTTT. Protein product: CSVRVFAGELFF.

The chain uses TRBV11-3 and TRBJ2-5; no definite D call. The J call may be wrong; the DNA end is better matched by TRBJ2-7. Per the germline V gene, CDR1 is SGHNT and CDR2 is YENEEA. The CDR3 is made up of 11 amino acids. The CDR3 DNA follows: TGTGCCAGCAGCCTTTTCTACGAGCAGTACTTC. It is translated as CASSLFYEQYF.

The V gene is TRBV5-6, the J gene TRBJ1-2, with D perhaps TRBD1 (6 bases). Germline V gives CDR1 SGHDT, CDR2 YYEEEE. CDR3 length: 14 amino acids. V shed 6 bases and J shed 7 bases, with 19 bases lying between them. CDR3 amino acids: CASIQTQGHSGYTF. CDR3 DNA sequence: TGTGCCAGCATCCAAACCCAGGGACACTCTGGCTACACCTTC.

The chain has TRBV6-4 and TRBJ1-2; D uncertain. Per the germline V gene, CDR1 is MRHNA and CDR2 is SNTAGT. The germline V and J ends were trimmed by 0 bases and 0 bases, with 8 bases remaining between them. The CDR3 covers 15 residues. The CDR3 spells CASSDSEQANYGYTF. CDR3 sequence (DNA): TGTGCCAGCAGTGACTCGGAGCAAGCTAACTATGGCTACACCTTC.